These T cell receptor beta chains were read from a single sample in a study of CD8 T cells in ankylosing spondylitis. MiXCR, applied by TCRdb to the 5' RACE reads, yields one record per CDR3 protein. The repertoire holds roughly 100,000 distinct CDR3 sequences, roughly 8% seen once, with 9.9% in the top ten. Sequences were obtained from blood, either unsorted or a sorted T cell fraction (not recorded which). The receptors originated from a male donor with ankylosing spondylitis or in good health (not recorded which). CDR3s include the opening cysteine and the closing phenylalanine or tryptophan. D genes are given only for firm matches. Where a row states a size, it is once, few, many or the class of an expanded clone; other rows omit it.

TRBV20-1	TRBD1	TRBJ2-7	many	TGCAGTGCTGTCCCGGGACAGGGCTTTAGTAACTTCTACGAGCAGTACTTC	CSAVPGQGFSNFYEQYF
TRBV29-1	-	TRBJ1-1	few	TGCAGCGTTGGCGGGGCTGAAGCTTTCTTT	CSVGGAEAFF
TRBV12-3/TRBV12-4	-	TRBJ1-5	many	TGTGCCAGCAGTTTCGGGCAGGGTCAGCCCCAGCATTTT	CASSFGQGQPQHF
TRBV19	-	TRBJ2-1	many	TGTGCCAGTAGTATAGGCCGGGGCAGGTACAATGAGCAGTTCTTC	CASSIGRGRYNEQFF
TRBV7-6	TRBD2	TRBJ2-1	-	TGTGCCAGCAGCTTCCTAGCGGGAGAGACTGAGCAGTTCTTC	CASSFLAGETEQFF
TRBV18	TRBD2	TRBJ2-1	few	TGTGCCAGCTCACCACTCGCTAGCGGGAACAATGAGCAGTTCTTC	CASSPLASGNNEQFF
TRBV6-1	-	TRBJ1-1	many	TGTGCCAGCAGTGATCGACGAGGGACTGAAGCTTTCTTT	CASSDRRGTEAFF
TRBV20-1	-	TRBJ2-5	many	TGCAGTGCTAGAGATAGACGAGGGGAAGAGACCCAGTACTTC	CSARDRRGEETQYF
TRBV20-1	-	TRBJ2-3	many	TGCAGTGCTAGAGCAGGGGAGTATACGCAGTATTTT	CSARAGEYTQYF
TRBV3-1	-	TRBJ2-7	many	TGTGCCAGCAGCCAGGGTGCGGGGTCCTACGAGCAGTACTTC	CASSQGAGSYEQYF
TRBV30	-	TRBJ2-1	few	TGTGCCTGGAGTGTAGGTAGCGCGAATGAGCAGTTCTTC	CAWSVGSANEQFF
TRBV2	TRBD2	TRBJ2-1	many	TGTGCCAGCGACCGGCTAGCGGGGGGAACGTTTAGGAATGAGCAGTTCTTC	CASDRLAGGTFRNEQFF
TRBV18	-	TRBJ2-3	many	TGTGCCAGCTCACCAGCTCTTAGCGGAGGCGGCACAGATACGCAGTATTTT	CASSPALSGGGTDTQYF
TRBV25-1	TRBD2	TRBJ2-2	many	TGTGCCAGCAGTGAAGGGAGGGGAGGGGCGGTCCCGAACACCGGGGAGCTGTTTTTT	CASSEGRGGAVPNTGELFF
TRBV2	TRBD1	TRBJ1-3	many	TGTGCCAGCAGTTATGGGACAGCCAGGGCGTCTGGAAACACCATATATTTT	CASSYGTARASGNTIYF
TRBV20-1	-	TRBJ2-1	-	TGCAGTGCTAGCGGTGGACTTACCAATGAGCAGTTCTTC	CSASGGLTNEQFF
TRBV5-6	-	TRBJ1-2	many	TGTGCCAGCAGCTTGTCTGCAGCGAGGGCAAACTATGGCTACACCTTC	CASSLSAARANYGYTF
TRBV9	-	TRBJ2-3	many	TGTGCCAGCAGCCACCCCACTAAAGGGACCTACACAGATACGCAGTATTTT	CASSHPTKGTYTDTQYF
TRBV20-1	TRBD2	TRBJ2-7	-	TGCAGTGCCAACATTTTGTCGGGGTCTAGCGGGCCCTACGAGCAGTACTTC	CSANILSGSSGPYEQYF
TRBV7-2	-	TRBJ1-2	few	TGTGCCAGCAGCGTACAGGGAGGCGGCTACACCTTC	CASSVQGGGYTF
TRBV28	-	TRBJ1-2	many	TGTGCCAGCAGTAATCGACAGGCGATCCGCCTCGGGTATGGCTACACCTTC	CASSNRQAIRLGYGYTF
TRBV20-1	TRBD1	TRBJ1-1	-	TGCTGCTCTAAGGGCCAGGGACAGGGGTCCCTTACTAACACTGAAGCTTTCTTT	CCSKGQGQGSLTNTEAFF
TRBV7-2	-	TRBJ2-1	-	TGTGCCAGCAGCTTAAGGCCCAGCGAACGTGGCAATGAGCAGTTCTTC	CASSLRPSERGNEQFF
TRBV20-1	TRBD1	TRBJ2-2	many	TGCAGTGCGATAACAGGGGCCAACCGTAACACCGGGGAGCTGTTTTTT	CSAITGANRNTGELFF
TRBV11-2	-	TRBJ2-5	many	TGTGCCAGCAGCTTAAATCTCAACCGGGCCCGGGGGGAGACCCAGTACTTC	CASSLNLNRARGETQYF
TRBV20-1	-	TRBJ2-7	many	TGCAGTGCTAGCGGGGCACGCACCTACGAGCAGTACTTC	CSASGARTYEQYF
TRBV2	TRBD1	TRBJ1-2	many	TGTTTGCGCAGGGGGACCTATGGCTACACCTTC	CLRRGTYGYTF
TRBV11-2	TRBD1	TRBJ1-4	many	TGTGCCAGCAGCTTAAGGGGGGGACAGGGCCACGAAAAACTGTTTTTT	CASSLRGGQGHEKLFF
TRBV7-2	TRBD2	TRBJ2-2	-	TGTGCCAGCAGCTTAACGAGCGGGAGGGCCGGGGAGCTGTTTTTT	CASSLTSGRAGELFF
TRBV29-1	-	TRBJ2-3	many	TGCAGCGCGCCTAGCAAAGCTAGCACAGATACGCAGTATTTT	CSAPSKASTDTQYF
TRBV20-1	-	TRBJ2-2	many	TGCAGTGCTAGGCCAATCGAGGGGAACACCGGGGAGCTGTTTTTT	CSARPIEGNTGELFF